This T cell receptor beta chain is drawn from a study of blood T cells in healthy people across ages. The second PCR ran about 6 to 11 cycles with a sample-barcoded 5' primer and J-beta primers. Via MiXCR, TCRdb re-called the 5' RACE reads, giving one row per CDR3 protein. The table shows about 580,000 distinct CDR3 sequences, with around half occurring only once. Trimming cost V 2 bases and J 0 bases, with 8 bases left between them. This CDR3 comprises 16 residues. Germline V CDR1 and CDR2: LGHNA, YSLEER. The sequence derives from a man at least 80 years old in good health. The chain carries TRBV4-3 and TRBJ2-6; no clear D. Material: blood. The DNA of the CDR3 is TGCGCCAGCAGCCAAATGACGGGCTCTGGGGCCAACGTCCTGACTTTC. Encoded protein: CASSQMTGSGANVLTF.